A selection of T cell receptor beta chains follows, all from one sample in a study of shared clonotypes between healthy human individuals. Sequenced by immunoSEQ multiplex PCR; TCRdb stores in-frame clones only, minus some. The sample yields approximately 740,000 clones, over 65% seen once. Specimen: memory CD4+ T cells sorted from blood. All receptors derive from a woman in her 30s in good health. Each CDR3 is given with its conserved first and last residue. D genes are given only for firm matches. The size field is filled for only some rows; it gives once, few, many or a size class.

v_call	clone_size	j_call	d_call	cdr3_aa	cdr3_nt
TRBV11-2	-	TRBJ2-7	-	CASSLEGFSEQYF	TGTGCCAGCAGCTTAGAAGGGTTTTCCGAGCAGTACTTC
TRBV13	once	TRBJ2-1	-	CASSLGLANWRSYNEQFF	TGTGCCAGCAGCTTAGGGTTAGCGAATTGGCGCTCCTACAATGAGCAGTTCTTC
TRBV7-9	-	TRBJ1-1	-	CASSTGQFTEAFF	TGTGCCAGCAGCACTGGACAGTTCACTGAAGCTTTCTTT
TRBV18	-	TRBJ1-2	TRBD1	CASSPPGQSSLGGYTF	TGTGCCAGCTCACCACCGGGACAGAGTAGTTTGGGTGGCTACACCTTC
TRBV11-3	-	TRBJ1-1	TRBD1	CASSLAQGAPEAFF	TGTGCCAGCAGCCTAGCTCAGGGGGCCCCTGAAGCTTTCTTT
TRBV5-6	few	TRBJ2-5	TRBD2	CASSLLAGVRGETQYF	TGTGCCAGCAGCTTACTAGCGGGAGTCCGGGGAGAGACCCAGTACTTC
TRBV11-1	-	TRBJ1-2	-	CASSRQYYGYTF	TGTGCCAGCAGCCGGCAGTACTATGGCTACACCTTC
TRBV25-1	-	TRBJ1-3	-	CASSEWRSSGNTIYF	TGTGCCAGCAGTGAATGGAGAAGCTCTGGAAACACCATATATTTT
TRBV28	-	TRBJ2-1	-	CASSRPREQFF	TGTGCCAGCAGTCGGCCGAGGGAGCAGTTCTTC
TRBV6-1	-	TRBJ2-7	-	CASSADGAIGEQYF	TGTGCCAGCAGTGCGGACGGAGCGATCGGCGAGCAGTACTTC
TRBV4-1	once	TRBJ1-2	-	CASSQEGQAALNYGYTF	TGCGCCAGCAGCCAAGAGGGTCAGGCAGCTCTAAACTATGGCTACACCTTC
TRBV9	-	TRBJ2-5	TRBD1	CASVRGPKPGQGYQETQYF	TGTGCCAGCGTCCGGGGACCAAAACCGGGACAGGGGTACCAAGAGACCCAGTACTTC
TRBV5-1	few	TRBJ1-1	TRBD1	CASSPITGAMNTEAFF	TGCGCCAGCAGCCCGATCACAGGGGCGATGAACACTGAAGCTTTCTTT
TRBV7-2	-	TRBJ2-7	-	CASSLVRGSYEQYF	TGTGCCAGCAGCTTAGTAAGGGGCTCCTACGAGCAGTACTTC
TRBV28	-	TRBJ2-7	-	CASSSRKTASYEQYF	TGTGCCAGCAGTTCTCGGAAGACTGCCTCCTACGAGCAGTACTTC
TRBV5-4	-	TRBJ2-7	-	CASSLIVGTGNDEQYF	TGTGCCAGCAGCTTGATTGTCGGTACAGGGAACGACGAGCAGTACTTC
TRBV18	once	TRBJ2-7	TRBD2	CASSRSLADSYEQYF	TGTGCCAGCTCACGTTCGCTAGCGGACTCCTACGAGCAGTACTTC
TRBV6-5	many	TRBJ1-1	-	CASSYANTLNTEAFF	TGTGCCAGCAGTTACGCGAATACCCTGAACACTGAAGCTTTCTTT
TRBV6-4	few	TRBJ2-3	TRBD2	CASSAGTSGSTDTQYF	TGTGCCAGCAGTGCGGGGACTAGCGGTAGCACAGATACGCAGTATTTT
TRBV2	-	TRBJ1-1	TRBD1	CASVRDRGRVRTEAFF	TGTGCCAGCGTGCGGGACAGGGGGCGCGTTAGAACTGAAGCTTTCTTT
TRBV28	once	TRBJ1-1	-	CASSLSQGPGAEAFF	TGTGCCAGCAGTTTATCACAAGGGCCTGGGGCTGAAGCTTTCTTT
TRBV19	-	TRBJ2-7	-	CASNEGPTSYEQYF	TGTGCCAGTAACGAGGGCCCGACCTCCTACGAGCAGTACTTC
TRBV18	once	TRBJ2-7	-	CASSPSSSPSYEQYF	TGTGCCAGCTCACCAAGCAGCTCCCCCTCCTACGAGCAGTACTTC
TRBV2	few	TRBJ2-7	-	CASREGQWVEQYF	TGTGCCAGCAGGGAGGGACAGTGGGTCGAGCAGTACTTC
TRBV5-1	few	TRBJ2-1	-	CASSLDYNLYNEQFF	TGCGCCAGCAGCTTGGACTACAACCTCTACAATGAGCAGTTCTTC
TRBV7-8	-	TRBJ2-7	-	CASSPYIEEQYF	TGTGCCAGCAGCCCCTACATTGAGGAGCAGTACTTC
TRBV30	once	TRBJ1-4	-	CAGIRYNEKLFF	TGTGCCGGCATTCGATATAATGAAAAACTGTTTTTT
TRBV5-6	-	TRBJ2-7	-	CASSRLRLKVYEQYF	TGTGCCAGCAGCCGCTTACGTTTGAAGGTCTACGAGCAGTACTTC
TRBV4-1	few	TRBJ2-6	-	CASSLKTGTGANVLTF	TGCGCCAGCAGCCTGAAGACTGGGACTGGGGCCAACGTCCTGACTTTC
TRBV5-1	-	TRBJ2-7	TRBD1	CASSSGTGGLEQYF	TGCGCCAGCAGTTCAGGGACAGGGGGCCTCGAGCAGTACTTC
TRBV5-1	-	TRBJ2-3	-	CASSLSWDTQYF	TGCGCCAGCAGCCTCTCTTGGGATACGCAGTATTTT
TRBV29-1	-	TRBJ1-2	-	CSVGQGGSYGYTF	TGCAGCGTTGGCCAGGGTGGGAGCTATGGCTACACCTTC
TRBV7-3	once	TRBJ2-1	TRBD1	CASSKQGAYNEQFF	TGTGCCAGCAGCAAGCAGGGGGCTTACAATGAGCAGTTCTTC
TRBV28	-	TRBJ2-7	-	CASSFGSHGMEQYF	TGTGCCAGCAGTTTCGGGAGCCATGGGATGGAGCAGTACTTC
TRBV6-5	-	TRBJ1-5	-	CASVPNSNQPQHF	TGTGCCAGCGTCCCGAATAGCAATCAGCCCCAGCATTTT
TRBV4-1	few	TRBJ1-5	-	CASSLLDVSNQPQHF	TGCGCCAGCAGCCTCCTGGACGTAAGCAATCAGCCCCAGCATTTT
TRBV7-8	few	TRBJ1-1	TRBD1	CASSLRGTAEAFF	TGTGCCAGCAGCTTACGGGGGACAGCTGAAGCTTTCTTT
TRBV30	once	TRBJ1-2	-	CAWSPGGRIYGYTF	TGTGCCTGGAGTCCCGGGGGAAGAATCTATGGCTACACCTTC
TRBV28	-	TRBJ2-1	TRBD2	CASSSSGSPYNEQFF	TGTGCCAGCAGTTCGAGCGGGAGCCCATACAATGAGCAGTTCTTC
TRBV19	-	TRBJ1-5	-	CASSIPQSNQPQHF	TGTGCCAGTAGTATCCCACAGAGCAATCAGCCCCAGCATTTT
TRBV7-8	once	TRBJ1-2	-	CASSLATGYGYTF	TGTGCCAGCAGCTTAGCGACGGGCTATGGCTACACCTTC
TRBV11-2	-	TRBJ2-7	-	CASSLSLSAYEQYF	TGTGCCAGCAGCTTGTCTCTGTCAGCCTACGAGCAGTACTTC
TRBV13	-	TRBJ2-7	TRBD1	CASSRTGGRYEQYF	TGTGCCAGCAGCCGGACAGGGGGCCGGTACGAGCAGTACTTC
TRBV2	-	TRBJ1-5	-	CASRGYSNQPQHF	TGTGCCAGCCGGGGTTATAGCAATCAGCCCCAGCATTTT
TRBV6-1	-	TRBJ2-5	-	CASSEAQRALGETQYF	TGTGCCAGCAGTGAAGCGCAGAGGGCCCTAGGGGAGACCCAGTACTTC
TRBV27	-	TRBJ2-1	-	CASVGDNHYNEQFF	TGTGCCAGCGTGGGGGACAATCACTACAATGAGCAGTTCTTC